The 10 T cell receptor beta chains given below trace back to one sample, sequenced in a study of OX40 agonist ivuxolimab in advanced cancers. Assay: immunoSEQ multiplex PCR; the TCRdb copy retains only in-frame clones and omits some. This sample yields about 99,000 clones, of which roughly nine tenths are seen a single time; around 0.33% belongs to the top ten. Source: CD4+ or CD8+ T cells sorted from blood, taken in a trial of the OX40 agonist ivuxolimab. All receptors come from an adult with an advanced solid tumor such as melanoma, head and neck, liver or kidney cancer.

This clone was observed once. V is TRBV5-1 and J is TRBJ2-1; D is uncertain. The length of the CDR3 is 15 residues. Germline V gene sequence: CDR1 SGHRS, CDR2 YFSETQ. Trimming cost V 1 base and J 7 bases, with 15 bases left between them. The CDR3: CASSLLLDAKNEQFF. DNA of the CDR3: TGCGCCAGCAGCTTGCTCCTCGACGCCAAAAATGAGCAGTTCTTC.

The chain employs TRBV19 and TRBJ2-1; D assignment may be TRBD1 or TRBD2 (5 bases each). With 4 bases removed from V and 9 bases from J, the gap between germline ends came to 22 bases. Looked up from germline, CDR1 is LNHDA and CDR2 is SQIVND (reference sequence). The CDR3 covers 16 residues. As DNA, the CDR3 is TGTGCCAGTAGTACCCGAGACGGGACCCTAGGAACTGAGCAGTTCTTC. Translating gives CASSTRDGTLGTEQFF.

The CDR3 coding sequence is TGTGCCAGCAGTAAAGAGCTCACAGATACGCAGTATTTT. Translating gives CASSKELTDTQYF. The V call is TRBV6-4, the J call TRBJ2-3, with D hard to call. The V gene lost 5 bases and the J gene lost 2 bases, with 8 bases spanning the gap. The CDR3 consists of 13 residues. CDR1 and CDR2 (germline): MRHNA, SNTAGT.

V usage is TRBV6-5 and J usage is TRBJ2-5; D is perhaps TRBD1 (6 bases). Trimming cost V 6 bases and J 5 bases, with 7 bases left between them. Germline-derived CDR1 and CDR2 are MNHEY and SVGAGI. This CDR3 region has 11 residues. DNA of the CDR3: TGTGCCAGCAGGAGGGGGGAGACCCAGTACTTC. As protein: CASRRGETQYF.

This sequence joins TRBV7-9 and TRBJ1-3; a weak D match, TRBD1 (5 bases). Germline loops: CDR1 SEHNR, CDR2 FQNEAQ (reference sequence). This CDR3 is built from 15 residues. V dropped 3 bases and J dropped 3 bases, with 12 bases sitting between them. CDR3 protein: CASSLVTGGGNTIYF. As DNA, the CDR3 is TGTGCCAGCAGCTTGGTTACAGGTGGTGGAAACACCATATATTTT.

This chain joins TRBV6-5 and TRBJ2-7; TRBD1 agrees at 10 bases. The germline CDR1 and CDR2 sequences are MNHEY and SVGAGI. With V trimmed by 5 bases and J by 3 bases, 4 bases remained unmatched. The CDR3 has 14 amino acids. The CDR3 region has the DNA TGTGCCAGCAGTCGGGGACAGGGGATCTACGAGCAGTACTTC. It specifies CASSRGQGIYEQYF.

The genes are TRBV6-1 and TRBJ1-2, with 7 bases fitting TRBD1. Germline assignment: CDR1 MNHNS and CDR2 SASEGT. The CDR3 length is 14 residues. V shed 6 bases and J 2 bases; nucleotides not matched to a gene: 6. The CDR3, as DNA: TGTGCCAGCAGCCCGATGGGACAGAACTATGGCTACACCTTC. Amino acids: CASSPMGQNYGYTF.

The V call is TRBV5-6, the J call TRBJ2-1; 8 nucleotides agree with TRBD1. From germline, CDR1 is SGHDT and CDR2 YYEEEE. The CDR3 has 17 amino acids. The V segment lost 1 base and the J segment 1 base; nucleotides outside the gene matches: 7. This CDR3 is CASSLKSDRGSYNEQFF. The CDR3 DNA follows: TGTGCCAGCAGCTTGAAGAGTGACAGGGGTTCCTACAATGAGCAGTTCTTC. Using reference TRBV5-6 and TRBJ2-1 for the parts outside the CDR3, the full variable domain is DAGVTQSPTHLIKTRGQQVTLRCSPKSGHDTVSWYQQALGQGPQFIFQYYEEEERQRGNFPDRFSGHQFPNYSSELNVNALLLGDSALYLCASSLKSDRGSYNEQFFGPGTRLTVL.

The rearrangement uses TRBV18 and TRBJ1-2, with D hard to call. V lost 3 bases to trimming and J lost 4 bases, with 12 bases between them. The CDR3 runs to 14 residues. CDR1 and CDR2 (germline): KGHSH, LQKENI. This CDR3 is CASSPPEVSYGYTF. The CDR3 DNA is TGTGCCAGCTCACCTCCGGAGGTTTCCTATGGCTACACCTTC. Drawing the rest from reference TRBV18 and TRBJ1-2, the complete variable domain is NAGVMQNPRHLVRRRGQEARLRCSPMKGHSHVYWYRQLPEEGLKFMVYLQKENIIDESGMPKERFSAEFPKEGPSILRIQQVVRGDSAAYFCASSPPEVSYGYTFGSGTRLTVV.

This sequence joins TRBV5-5 and TRBJ1-3; D not resolved. V was cut by 2 bases and J by 4 bases, with 7 bases left in between. Germline CDR1 reads SGHKS; CDR2 reads YYEKEE (reference sequence). The CDR3 runs 13 residues. The CDR3 DNA reads as TGTGCCAGCAGCTTTACGGGCGGAAACACCATATATTTT. Translating gives CASSFTGGNTIYF.